One and the same sample provided the 29 T cell receptor beta chains below, sequenced in a study of cytomegalovirus exposure and HLA in healthy donors. PCR used 60 Vbeta primers and 13 Jbeta primers. Assay used: immunoSEQ multiplex PCR; TCRdb lists only in-frame clones, some missing. This table has over 150,000 clones, roughly 74% appearing once. Specimen: PBMCs. The receptors were gathered from a man between 18 and 35 years old in good health and CMV-seronegative.

This sequence joins TRBV5-1 and TRBJ2-1; 8 positions agree with TRBD2. Germline CDR1 reads SGHRS; CDR2 reads YFSETQ. The CDR3 contains 15 residues. V dropped 2 bases and J dropped 7; count of bases not matched to a gene: 8. For the CDR3, the DNA is TGCGCCAGCAGCTTCGGACGGGGGGGCATAAATGAGCAGTTCTTC. It translates to CASSFGRGGINEQFF. Complete variable domain (other parts from reference TRBV5-1 and TRBJ2-1): KAGVTQTPRYLIKTRGQQVTLSCSPISGHRSVSWYQQTPGQGLQFLFEYFSETQRNKGNFPGRFSGRQFSNSRSEMNVSTLELGDSALYLCASSFGRGGINEQFFGPGTRLTVL.

V is TRBV7-9 and J is TRBJ2-2; no clear D. The germline gives CDR1 SEHNR, CDR2 FQNEAQ (reference sequence). The CDR3 has 13 amino acids. V was trimmed by 2 bases and J by 3 bases, leaving 4 bases between them. The CDR3 DNA reads as TGTGCCAGCAGCTTACAGGACACCGGGGAGCTGTTTTTT. It specifies CASSLQDTGELFF.

This clone was detected a few times. V gene TRBV19 combines with J gene TRBJ1-5; D is ambiguous. CDR1 is LNHDA and CDR2 is SQIVND in the germline V gene (reference sequence). V was cut by 6 bases and J by 0 bases, with 3 bases left in between. The CDR3 totals 12 residues. The CDR3 nucleotides read TGTGCCAGTAGCCATAGCAATCAGCCCCAGCATTTT. It is translated as CASSHSNQPQHF. Supplemented by reference TRBV19 and TRBJ1-5, the full variable domain reads DGGITQSPKYLFRKEGQNVTLSCEQNLNHDAMYWYRQDPGQGLRLIYYSQIVNDFQKGDIAEGYSVSREKKESFPLTVTSAQKNPTAFYLCASSHSNQPQHFGDGTRLSIL.

This clone was counted a single time. The CDR3 DNA reads TGTGCCAGTAGTGACAGGGTGGGCACTGAAGCTTTCTTT. Protein sequence: CASSDRVGTEAFF. The chain is built from TRBV19 and TRBJ1-1, with 7 bases aligning to TRBD1. The CDR3 is 13 amino acids. V dropped 5 bases and J dropped 4; count of bases not matched to a gene: 4. Germline CDR1 LNHDA, CDR2 SQIVND (reference sequence).

The chain has TRBV7-9 and TRBJ1-6, with no clear D. This CDR3 has 15 amino acids. V was shortened by 4 bases and J by 9 bases, with 16 bases between the two germline ends. Germline assignment: CDR1 SEHNR and CDR2 FQNEAQ (reference sequence). CDR3 in amino acids: CASSSSPHVSSPLHF. The CDR3 nucleotides read TGTGCCAGCAGCTCTAGTCCTCATGTGAGTTCACCCCTCCACTTT.

The CDR3 protein is CASSEDPRGYNEQFF. For the CDR3, the DNA is TGTGCCAGCAGTGAAGATCCAAGAGGGTACAATGAGCAGTTCTTC. The V gene is TRBV2, the J gene TRBJ2-1; tentative D call: TRBD2 (5 bases). This CDR3 comprises 15 residues. V dropped 1 base and J dropped 4 bases, with 11 bases sitting between them. CDR1 and CDR2 from the germline V gene are SNHLY and FYNNEI.

The chain combines TRBV4-3 with TRBJ1-2; perhaps TRBD1 as D (5 bases). Germline V gives CDR1 LGHNA, CDR2 YSLEER. V was pared by 4 bases and J by 4 bases, with 16 bases between. The length of the CDR3 is 15 residues. The CDR3: CASSRTGGGFYGYTF. The DNA of the CDR3 is TGCGCCAGCAGCCGCACGGGGGGGGGTTTCTATGGCTACACCTTC.

This chain links TRBV7-2 with TRBJ2-5, with D possibly matching TRBD2 (5 bases). Trimming removed 1 base from V and 4 bases from J, with 10 bases in between. The CDR3 loop spans 14 amino acids. Germline CDR1 is SGHTA and CDR2 is FQGNSA. The CDR3 sequence is CASSLGGPGETQYF. The CDR3 coding sequence is TGTGCCAGCAGCTTAGGAGGGCCCGGAGAGACCCAGTACTTC.

The sample holds a few counts of this clone. The V and J genes are TRBV6-4 and TRBJ1-4; unclear D gene. CDR3 size: 13 residues. The V gene lost 2 bases and the J gene lost 8 bases, with 9 bases spanning the gap. The germline gives CDR1 MRHNA, CDR2 SNTAGT. CDR3 sequence reads: CASSDQANEKLFF. CDR3 DNA: TGTGCCAGCAGTGACCAGGCAAACGAAAAACTGTTTTTT.

The table lists this clone with a few counts. The chain joins TRBV7-7 to TRBJ1-1; D is perhaps TRBD1 (5 bases). V was pared by 1 base and J by 8 bases, with 11 bases between. The CDR3 loop spans 13 amino acids. CDR1 and CDR2 (germline): SSHAT, FNYEAQ (reference sequence). CDR3 residues: CASSLGYGAEAFF. The CDR3 DNA is TGTGCCAGCAGCTTAGGGTATGGGGCCGAAGCTTTCTTT.

The chain employs TRBV19 and TRBJ2-4, with D possibly being TRBD2 (6 bases). V lost 7 bases to trimming and J lost 0 bases, with 13 bases between them. Germline lookup yields CDR1 LNHDA and CDR2 SQIVND (reference sequence). The CDR3 is made up of 15 amino acids. The CDR3 region is CASTSGVLAKNIQYF. CDR3 nucleotide sequence: TGTGCCAGTACCTCGGGAGTCCTAGCCAAAAACATTCAGTACTTC.

This clone has a single count. The chain has TRBV10-3 and TRBJ2-5; 8 bases align to TRBD2. The germline V gene encodes CDR1 ENHRY and CDR2 SYGVKD. V dropped 3 bases and J dropped 4; count of bases not matched to a gene: 4. The CDR3 is made up of 14 amino acids. The CDR3 DNA reads TGTGCCATCAGTGAAGGTAGCGGGGCAGAGACCCAGTACTTC. This encodes CAISEGSGAETQYF.

This clone was picked up one time. The gene calls are TRBV21-1 and TRBJ1-5; TRBD1 was called by the table and not checked on the DNA. TRBV21-1 is described as a pseudogene. This CDR3 spans 15 amino acids. CDR3 amino acids: CASIPTGPNGQPQHF. In nucleotides, the CDR3 is TGTGCCAGCATCCCGACAGGTCCGAACGGACAGCCCCAGCATTTT.

The chain uses TRBV19 and TRBJ1-4; 11 nucleotides line up with TRBD1. Germline CDR1 is LNHDA and CDR2 is SQIVND (reference sequence). Trimming cost V 6 bases and J 7 bases; bases outside gene matches: 7. This CDR3 is built from 15 residues. This CDR3 reads CASSWAGTGGEKLFF. CDR3 in DNA: TGTGCCAGTAGCTGGGCCGGGACAGGGGGTGAAAAACTGTTTTTT.

The chain is built from TRBV19 and TRBJ1-4; D gene ambiguous. The CDR3 contains 13 residues. The germline V and J ends were trimmed by 7 bases and 6 bases, with 12 bases remaining between them. CDR1 is LNHDA and CDR2 is SQIVND in the germline V gene (reference sequence). The CDR3 spells CASTVRVDEKLFF. The CDR3 bases are TGTGCCAGTACCGTCCGGGTGGATGAAAAACTGTTTTTT.

The genes are TRBV6-6 and TRBJ2-7; 12 bases match TRBD2. CDR3 size: 16 residues. Germline V CDR1 and CDR2: MNHNY, SVGAGI (reference sequence). With V trimmed by 2 bases and J by 3 bases, 5 bases remained unmatched. The CDR3 loop is CASSYPRTSGNYEQYF. The CDR3, as DNA: TGTGCCAGCAGTTACCCCAGGACTAGCGGGAACTACGAGCAGTACTTC.

J is TRBJ2-1 and V is TRBV5-1; 8 nucleotides align to TRBD1. The germline V gene encodes CDR1 SGHRS and CDR2 YFSETQ. Losses at the gene ends were 0 bases for V and 5 bases for J; bases not matched to a gene: 4. The length of the CDR3 is 15 residues. CDR3 nucleotides: TGCGCCAGCAGCTTGGCAGGGGGCTGGGACAATGAGCAGTTCTTC. It encodes CASSLAGGWDNEQFF.

In the case of this clone: An end of the junction differs from the germline gene, which may be a read error. The chain combines TRBV6-1 with TRBJ1-1; tentatively, D is TRBD1 (6 bases). This CDR3 has 15 amino acids. The germline gives CDR1 MNHNS, CDR2 SASEGT. The chain's CDR3 is CANSEARGYDTEAFF. CDR3 in DNA: TGTGCCAACAGTGAAGCTAGGGGGTATGACACTGAAGCTTTCTTT.

The V and J genes are TRBV6-4 and TRBJ1-2; D possibly corresponds to TRBD1 (5 bases). The CDR3 spans 13 residues. Germline CDR1 and CDR2: MRHNA and SNTAGT. V was cut by 2 bases and J by 6 bases, with 10 bases left in between. CDR3 in amino acids: CASSDGAENGYTF. CDR3 coding DNA: TGTGCCAGCAGTGACGGGGCAGAGAATGGCTACACCTTC.

V and J are TRBV25-1 and TRBJ2-2; 9 bases are shared with TRBD1. CDR1 is MGHDK, CDR2 SYGVNS, per germline. The V and J ends lost 4 bases and 3 bases, in that order; junction bases with no gene match: 0. The CDR3 has 14 amino acids. The CDR3 protein is CASSGTGDTGELFF. DNA for the CDR3: TGTGCCAGCAGTGGGACAGGGGACACCGGGGAGCTGTTTTTT. Supplemented by reference TRBV25-1 and TRBJ2-2, the full variable domain reads EADIYQTPRYLVIGTGKKITLECSQTMGHDKMYWYQQDPGMELHLIHYSYGVNSTEKGDLSSESTVSRIRTEHFPLTLESARPSHTSQYLCASSGTGDTGELFFGEGSRLTVL.

This clone has only one observation. The chain uses TRBV7-9 and TRBJ2-1, with 13 positions matching TRBD2. The CDR3 is 19 residues long. Trimming at V came to 6 bases and at J to 0 bases, leaving 11 bases not matched to a gene. Germline CDR1 is SEHNR and CDR2 is FQNEAQ (reference sequence). The CDR3 loop reads CASSSTTSGGISSYNEQFF. The CDR3 coding sequence is TGTGCCAGCAGTTCCACGACTAGCGGGGGGATTAGCTCCTACAATGAGCAGTTCTTC. The full variable domain, rest sourced from reference TRBV7-9 and TRBJ2-1, is DTGVSQNPRHKITKRGQNVTFRCDPISEHNRLYWYRQTLGQGPEFLTYFQNEAQLEKSRLLSDRFSAERPKGSFSTLEIQRTEQGDSAMYLCASSSTTSGGISSYNEQFFGPGTRLTVL.

The V call is TRBV6-6, the J call TRBJ2-7; D may be TRBD1 (5 bases). The CDR3 loop spans 15 amino acids. Germline V gene sequence: CDR1 MNHNY, CDR2 SVGAGI (reference sequence). The ends were cut back, 5 bases at V and 2 bases at J, with 16 bases in the middle. The CDR3: CASSPWTRVTYEQYF. CDR3 DNA: TGTGCCAGCAGTCCCTGGACAAGGGTGACCTACGAGCAGTACTTC.

This clone has more than one count but fewer than ten. The chain couples TRBV5-8 to TRBJ2-5, with a possible D match to TRBD2 (5 bases). The V end was cut by 2 bases, the J end by 4 bases, with 18 bases between. The CDR3 is 16 amino acids. From germline, CDR1 is SGHTS and CDR2 YDEGEE. CDR3 loop: CASSFIRGPGPETQYF. For the CDR3, the DNA is TGTGCCAGCAGCTTCATCCGGGGTCCAGGACCAGAGACCCAGTACTTC.

This chain joins TRBV28 and TRBJ2-1; TRBD1 matches at 8 bases. CDR3 length: 14 amino acids. V was clipped by 4 bases and J by 6 bases; unmatched bases: 5. Germline-derived CDR1 and CDR2 are MDHEN and SYDVKM. The CDR3 DNA is TGTGCCAGCAGTTGGACAGGGCCCATCAATGAGCAGTTCTTC. Translated, it gives CASSWTGPINEQFF.

V is TRBV5-1 and J is TRBJ2-1, with TRBD2 matching 12 bases. The CDR3 consists of 18 residues. Germline V gives CDR1 SGHRS, CDR2 YFSETQ. The V gene end was trimmed by 4 bases and the J gene end by 4 bases; junction bases not matched to a gene: 12. CDR3 in amino acids: CASSRGSSGGVKYNEQFF. The DNA for the CDR3 is TGCGCCAGCAGCCGGGGATCTAGCGGGGGGGTAAAGTACAATGAGCAGTTCTTC.

Here the CDR3 reads CASSLDRGDEQFF. The CDR3 DNA sequence: TGTGCCAGCAGCCTGGACAGGGGAGATGAGCAGTTCTTC. This chain connects TRBV7-9 to TRBJ2-1; 9 bases align to TRBD1. After removal of 5 bases from V and 8 bases from J, the junction contained 4 bases not matched to a gene. This CDR3 spans 13 amino acids. Germline CDR1 is SEHNR and CDR2 is FQNEAQ (reference sequence).

This clone was observed a single time. This rearrangement joins TRBV2 to TRBJ1-5; 9 bases agree with TRBD1. Losses at the gene ends were 4 bases for V and 7 bases for J; bases not matched to a gene: 5. CDR3 length equals 14 residues. Germline V gene data show CDR1 as SNHLY and CDR2 as FYNNEI. The CDR3 bases are TGTGCCAGCAGTGGGGGGACAGGGAGACAGCCCCAGCATTTT. Its translation: CASSGGTGRQPQHF.

The sample holds a few counts of this clone. The V gene is TRBV5-4, the J gene TRBJ1-1; TRBD1 agrees at 8 bases. This CDR3 region has 14 residues. The germline CDR1 and CDR2 sequences are SGHNT and YYREEE (reference sequence). J gave up 1 base and V 4 bases, and 3 bases lay outside the gene matches. CDR3 in amino acids: CASSHTGGNTEAFF. CDR3 nucleotide sequence: TGTGCCAGCAGCCACACAGGGGGGAACACTGAAGCTTTCTTT.

This clone was picked up one time. The genes are TRBV5-1 and TRBJ1-1, with no clear D. Trimming stripped 1 base from V and 8 bases from J, with 18 bases between. The CDR3 is 15 amino acids. In germline, CDR1 is SGHRS, CDR2 YFSETQ. DNA of the CDR3: TGCGCCAGCAGCTTGTTAACCGGGAAGTCGGTCGAAGCTTTCTTT. Its protein is CASSLLTGKSVEAFF.